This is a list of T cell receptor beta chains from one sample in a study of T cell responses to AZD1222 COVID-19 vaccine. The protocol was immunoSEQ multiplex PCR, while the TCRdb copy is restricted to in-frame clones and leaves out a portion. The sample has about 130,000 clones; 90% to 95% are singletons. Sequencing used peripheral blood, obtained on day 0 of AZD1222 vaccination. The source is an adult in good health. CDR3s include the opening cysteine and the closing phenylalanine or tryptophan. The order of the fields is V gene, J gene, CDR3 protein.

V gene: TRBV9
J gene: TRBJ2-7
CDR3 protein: CASSLGPGGGSEQYF

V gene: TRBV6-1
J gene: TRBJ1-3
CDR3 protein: CASSDFPGYGNTIYF

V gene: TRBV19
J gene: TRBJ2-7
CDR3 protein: CASSARDTSYEQYF

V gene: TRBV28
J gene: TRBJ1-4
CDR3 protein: CASSFTGREKLFF

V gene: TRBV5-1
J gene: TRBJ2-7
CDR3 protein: CASSLTGLSYEQYF

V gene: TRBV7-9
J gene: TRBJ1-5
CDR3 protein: CASSLGIAGGQPQHF

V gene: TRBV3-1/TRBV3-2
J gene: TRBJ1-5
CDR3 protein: CASSQDLRVAQPQHF

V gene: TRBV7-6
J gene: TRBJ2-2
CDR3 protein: CASSSAWSVTTGELFF

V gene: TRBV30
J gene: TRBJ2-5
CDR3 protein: CAWSAQGAETQYF

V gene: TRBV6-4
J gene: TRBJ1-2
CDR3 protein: CASSDSIGQGYGYTF

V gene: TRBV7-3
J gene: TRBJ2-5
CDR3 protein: CASSLGGLETQYF

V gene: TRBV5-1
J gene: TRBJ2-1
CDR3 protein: CASRFESPRGNEQFF

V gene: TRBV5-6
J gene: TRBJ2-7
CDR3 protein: CASSLSALPEQYF

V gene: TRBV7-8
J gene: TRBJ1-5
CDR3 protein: CASSRDRVNQPQHF

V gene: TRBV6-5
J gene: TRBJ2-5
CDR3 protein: CASRGTGRETQYF

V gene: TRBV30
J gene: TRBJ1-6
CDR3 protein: CAWRTRDRPSPLHF

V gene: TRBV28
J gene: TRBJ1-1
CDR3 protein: CASSLSGANTEAFF

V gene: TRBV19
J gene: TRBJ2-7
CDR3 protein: CASSKTGTRYEQYF

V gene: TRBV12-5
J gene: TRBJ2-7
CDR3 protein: CASAPFGGSYEQYF

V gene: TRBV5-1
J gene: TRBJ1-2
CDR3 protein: CASSLELAYAHGYTF

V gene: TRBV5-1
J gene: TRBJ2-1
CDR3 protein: CASSRDRLFNEQFF

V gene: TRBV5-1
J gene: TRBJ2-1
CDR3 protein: CASAITGRNEQFF

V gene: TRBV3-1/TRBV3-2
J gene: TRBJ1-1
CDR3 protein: CASSQIPGNTEAFF

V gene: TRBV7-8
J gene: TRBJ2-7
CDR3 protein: CASSLAVRLATTYEQYF

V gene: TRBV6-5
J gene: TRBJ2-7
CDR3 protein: CASTPRRPYYEQYF

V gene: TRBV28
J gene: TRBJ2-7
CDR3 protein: CAIETSGTYEQYF

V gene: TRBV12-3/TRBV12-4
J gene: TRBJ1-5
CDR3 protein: CASSSRGNQPQHF

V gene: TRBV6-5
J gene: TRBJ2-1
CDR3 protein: CASLRGQGVYNEQFF

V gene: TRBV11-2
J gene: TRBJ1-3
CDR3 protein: CASSLDTSVWSF

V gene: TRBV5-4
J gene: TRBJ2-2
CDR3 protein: CASSPGTRFIGELFF

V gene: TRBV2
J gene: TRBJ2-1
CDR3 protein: CASRTGTRRDNEQFF

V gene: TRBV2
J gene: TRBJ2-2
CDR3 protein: CASSDSGKNANTGELFF

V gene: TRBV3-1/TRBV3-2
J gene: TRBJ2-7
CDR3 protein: CASSQDNGEQYF

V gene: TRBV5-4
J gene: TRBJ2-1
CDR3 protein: CASSLDSLAGLNEQFF

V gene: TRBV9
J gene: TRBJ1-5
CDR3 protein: CASSVDDRRGQPQHF

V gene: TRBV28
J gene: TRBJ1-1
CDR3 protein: CASFLSVDTEAFF

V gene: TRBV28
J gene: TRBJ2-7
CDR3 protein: CASSPTFGSGREQYF

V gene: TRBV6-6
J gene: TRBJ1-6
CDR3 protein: CASSLRSGIENSPLHF

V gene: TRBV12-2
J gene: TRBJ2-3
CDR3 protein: CASRLPGTGASADTQYF

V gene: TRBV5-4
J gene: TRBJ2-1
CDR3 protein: CASSPARGLPPFSYNEQFF

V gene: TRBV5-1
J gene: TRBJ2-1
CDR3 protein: CASSPPGLAGGPTHNEQFF

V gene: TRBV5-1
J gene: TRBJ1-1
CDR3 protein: CASSHGGTEAFF

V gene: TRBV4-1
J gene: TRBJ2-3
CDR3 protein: CASSLLIAGAEATQYF

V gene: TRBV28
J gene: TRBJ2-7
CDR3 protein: CASSSIRQGPYEQYF

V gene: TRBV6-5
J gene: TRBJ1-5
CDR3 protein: CASRPGRNSNQPQHF

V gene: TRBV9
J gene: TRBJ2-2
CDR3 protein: CASSWATGSNTGELFF

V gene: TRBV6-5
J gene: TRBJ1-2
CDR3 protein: CASSYLSGGEFSGYTF

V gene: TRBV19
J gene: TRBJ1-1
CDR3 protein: CASSRGGRTEAFF

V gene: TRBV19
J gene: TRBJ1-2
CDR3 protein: CATRDNRGHYGYTF

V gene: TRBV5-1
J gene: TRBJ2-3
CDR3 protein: CASSLFASGTSTDTQYF

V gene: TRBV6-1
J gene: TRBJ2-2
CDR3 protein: CASSEARGNTGELFF

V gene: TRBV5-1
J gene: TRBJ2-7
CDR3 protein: CASSHSNSPYEQYF

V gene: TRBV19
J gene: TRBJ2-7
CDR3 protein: CASSTPWGASSYEQYF

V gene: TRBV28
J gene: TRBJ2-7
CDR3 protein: CASSLYSVPEQYF

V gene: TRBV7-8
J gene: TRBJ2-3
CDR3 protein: CASSPRDRSTDTQYF

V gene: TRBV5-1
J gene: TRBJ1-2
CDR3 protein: CASSAGKADGYTF

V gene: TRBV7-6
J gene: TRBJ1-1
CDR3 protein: CASSARTFNTEAFF

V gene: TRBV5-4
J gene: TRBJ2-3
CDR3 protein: CASSFVGLAGKVTDTQYF

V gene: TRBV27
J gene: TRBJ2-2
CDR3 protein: CASTASGSGTGELFF

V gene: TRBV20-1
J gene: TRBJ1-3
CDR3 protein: CSVRTGNTIYF